Included here is one TCR beta chain sequence, with context. Its cognate antigen is unknown. This specimen belongs to a study of cytomegalovirus exposure and HLA in healthy donors. Study-wide findings and caveats: Association of a missense DCLRE1C variant with TCR beta V- and J-gene trimming was reported in a later analysis. Earlier analysis looked at TCR beta V segments, and most were productive about 87% or about 30% of the time.

PCR amplification relied on 60 Vbeta primers (plus 13 Jbeta primers). Profiling relied on immunoSEQ multiplex PCR, and the TCRdb table lists in-frame clones only, not all of them. The table gives roughly 72,000 clones; the top ten clones make up 3.5% to 4% of it. The sample comprised PBMCs. This TCR was recovered from a young man in good health and CMV-seropositive.

In DNA, the CDR3 is TGCGCCAGCAGCCCCTTGGGCCAGGGGATGAGTGGGGCCAACGTCCTGACTTTC. It yields the protein CASSPLGQGMSGANVLTF. The rearrangement uses TRBV5-1 and TRBJ2-6, with D possibly matching TRBD1 (6 bases). The germline V and J ends were trimmed by 4 bases and 3 bases, with 20 bases remaining between them. Germline values: CDR1 SGHRS, CDR2 YFSETQ. The CDR3 totals 18 residues.